This passage covers 9 T cell receptor beta chains from one sample sequenced in a study of OX40 agonist ivuxolimab in advanced cancers. Sequencing used immunoSEQ multiplex PCR; TCRdb keeps in-frame clones, though not all of them. The sample records nearly 55,000 clones, 80% to 90% being singletons. The sequences come from CD4+ or CD8+ T cells sorted from blood, collected in a trial of the OX40 agonist ivuxolimab. These receptors were taken from an adult with an advanced solid tumor such as melanoma, head and neck, liver or kidney cancer.

The CDR3 spells CSVATQGFGELFF. Written as DNA, the CDR3 is TGCAGCGTAGCCACTCAGGGATTTGGGGAGCTGTTTTTT. The gene calls are TRBV29-1 and TRBJ2-2, with D maybe TRBD1 (5 bases). This CDR3 contains 13 residues. V was shortened by 6 bases and J by 8 bases, with 16 bases between the two germline ends. Germline-derived CDR1 and CDR2 are SQVTM and ANQGSEA.

V gene TRBV18 combines with J gene TRBJ2-1; 10 bases are shared with TRBD2. This CDR3 has 17 amino acids. Germline CDR1 is KGHSH and CDR2 is LQKENI. Unmatched junction bases numbered 9, after V lost 2 bases and J lost 5 bases. The CDR3 nucleotides read TGTGCCAGCTCACCAAGTCGGAGGACTAGCGGAGACAATGAGCAGTTCTTC. As protein: CASSPSRRTSGDNEQFF.

This clone was recorded only once. The V call is TRBV15, the J call TRBJ1-1, with TRBD1 as a possible D gene (5 bases). The V end lost 5 bases, the J end lost 7 bases, and 14 bases lay between the germline ends. The CDR3 loop spans 13 amino acids. Germline-derived CDR1 and CDR2 are LNHNV and YYDKDF (reference sequence). CDR3 protein: CATSYSLGREAFF. DNA of the CDR3: TGTGCCACCAGCTACAGTCTGGGGCGTGAAGCTTTCTTT.

This clone came up once. The genes are TRBV7-8 and TRBJ1-1; D is unresolved. The CDR3 spans 14 residues. In germline, CDR1 is SGHVS, CDR2 FQNEAQ. The V end lost 6 bases, the J end lost 0 bases, and 11 bases lay between the germline ends. CDR3 nucleotides: TGTGCCAGCAGAGAGCAGACGGTGAACACTGAAGCTTTCTTT. Its protein is CASREQTVNTEAFF.

The chain joins TRBV28 to TRBJ2-2, with D perhaps TRBD2 (6 bases). V gave up 0 bases and J gave up 4 bases, with 9 bases separating them. CDR3 length equals 15 residues. The germline gives CDR1 MDHEN, CDR2 SYDVKM. The DNA for the CDR3 is TGTGCCAGCAGTTTATGGGGTAGCGGCACCGGGGAGCTGTTTTTT. This translates into CASSLWGSGTGELFF.

The chain joins TRBV29-1 to TRBJ2-3, with a tentative D call TRBD1 (6 bases). Per germline, CDR1 SQVTM and CDR2 ANQGSEA. The CDR3 is made up of 13 amino acids. Trimming left V 1 base short and J 2 bases short, with 7 bases between. DNA of the CDR3: TGCAGCGTTGAAGGACAGGACACAGATACGCAGTATTTT. It yields the protein CSVEGQDTDTQYF.

CDR3 nucleotides: TGCAGCGTTGCTAGGAACAGGGCGACCTCTGGGGCCAACGTCCTGACTTTC. Protein: CSVARNRATSGANVLTF. The genes are TRBV29-1 and TRBJ2-6, with D possibly being TRBD1 (6 bases). Germline CDR1 is SQVTM and CDR2 is ANQGSEA. The CDR3 sequence is 17 residues long. The germline V and J ends were trimmed by 4 bases and 0 bases, with 16 bases remaining between them.

The V call is TRBV7-2, the J call TRBJ1-2; 7 bases map to TRBD1. V shed 6 bases, J shed 8 bases, and the junction held 18 bases outside the gene matches. CDR3 length: 16 residues. CDR1 and CDR2 from the germline V gene are SGHTA and FQGNSA. The CDR3, as DNA: TGTGCCAGCAGTAAAGGGGGCAGGGTCGATAGTCGGGGCTACACCTTC. It encodes CASSKGGRVDSRGYTF.

As concerns this clone: One end of the junction does not line up with germline, which may come from a read error. This chain connects TRBV9 to TRBJ2-5; weak D call: TRBD2 (6 bases). The germline gives CDR1 SGDLS, CDR2 YYNGEE. The CDR3 runs 14 residues. This chain's CDR3 is CAGSAMGGQETQYF. CDR3 nucleotide sequence: TGTGCCGGCAGCGCAATGGGGGGACAAGAGACCCAGTACTTC.